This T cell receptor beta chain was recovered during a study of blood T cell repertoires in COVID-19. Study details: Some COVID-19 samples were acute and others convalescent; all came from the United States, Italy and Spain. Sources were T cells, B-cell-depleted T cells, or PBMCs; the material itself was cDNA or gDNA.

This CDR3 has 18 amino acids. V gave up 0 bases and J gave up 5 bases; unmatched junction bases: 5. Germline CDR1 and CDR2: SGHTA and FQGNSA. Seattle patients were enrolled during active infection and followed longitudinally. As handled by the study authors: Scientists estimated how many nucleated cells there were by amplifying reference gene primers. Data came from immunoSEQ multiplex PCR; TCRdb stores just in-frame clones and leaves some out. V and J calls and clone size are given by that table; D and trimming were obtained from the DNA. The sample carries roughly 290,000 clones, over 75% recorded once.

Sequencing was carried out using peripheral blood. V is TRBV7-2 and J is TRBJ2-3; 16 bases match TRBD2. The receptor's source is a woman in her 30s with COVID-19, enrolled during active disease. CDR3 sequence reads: CASSLAGTSGRVGDTQYF. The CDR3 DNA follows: TGTGCCAGCAGCTTAGCCGGGACTAGCGGGAGGGTGGGAGATACGCAGTATTTT.